This T cell receptor (beta chain) appears in the sequencing data of a study of blood T cells in healthy people across ages. The authors ran a second PCR of roughly 6 to 12 cycles using a sample-barcoded 5' primer and a J-beta primer mix. TCRdb reprocessed the 5' RACE reads with MiXCR, giving one entry per CDR3 protein. Among under 850,000 distinct CDR3 sequences, under 40% were seen once, and the ten largest hold about an eighth. Collection of 8.5 to 10 milliliters of peripheral blood was performed for each donor. The receptor was derived from a man between 18 and 29 years old in good health. Sequenced material: blood.

The CDR3 sequence: CASSQDFAGGTDTQYF. The CDR3, as DNA: TGTGCCAGCAGCCAAGATTTCGCGGGGGGGACAGATACGCAGTATTTT. The chain has TRBV4-2 and TRBJ2-3; TRBD2 agrees at 9 bases. V was clipped by 0 bases and J by 3 bases; unmatched bases: 4. Germline values: CDR1 LGHNA, CDR2 YNFKEQ. There are 16 residues in the CDR3.